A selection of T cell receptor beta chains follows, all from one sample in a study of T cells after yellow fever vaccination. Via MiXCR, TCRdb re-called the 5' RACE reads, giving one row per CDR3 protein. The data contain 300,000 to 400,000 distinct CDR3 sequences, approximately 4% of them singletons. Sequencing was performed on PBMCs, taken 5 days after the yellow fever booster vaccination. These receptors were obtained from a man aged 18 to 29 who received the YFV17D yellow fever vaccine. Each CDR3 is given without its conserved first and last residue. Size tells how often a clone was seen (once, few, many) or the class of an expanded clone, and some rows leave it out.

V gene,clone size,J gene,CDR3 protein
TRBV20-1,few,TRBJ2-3,SAPDRVSTDTQY
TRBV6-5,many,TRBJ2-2,ASSYSPSGNTGELF
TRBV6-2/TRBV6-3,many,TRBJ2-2,ASTRGLLRGTGELF
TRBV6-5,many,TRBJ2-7,ASSAGGEQY
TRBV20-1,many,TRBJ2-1,SALRGAISYNEQF
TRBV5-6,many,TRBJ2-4,ASSEGSLAKNIQY
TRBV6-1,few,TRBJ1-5,ASSFYIGGVSNQPQH
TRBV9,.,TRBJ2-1,ASSVEAGPYNEQF
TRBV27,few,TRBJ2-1,ASSRQEGFTYNEQF
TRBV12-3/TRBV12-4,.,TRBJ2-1,ASSWTGLNEQF
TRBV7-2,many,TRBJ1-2,ASSLQANRDGGYT
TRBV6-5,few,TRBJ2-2,ASRKGPGELF
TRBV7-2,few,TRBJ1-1,ASSRTGTGFGGNTEAF
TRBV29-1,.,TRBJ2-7,SARTGDTYEQY
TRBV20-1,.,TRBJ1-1,SAGSGVNLDTEAF
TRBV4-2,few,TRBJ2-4,ASSQDQASGRLIAKNIQY
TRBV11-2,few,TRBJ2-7,ATRVPPYEQY
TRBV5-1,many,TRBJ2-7,ASSTGGSYEQY
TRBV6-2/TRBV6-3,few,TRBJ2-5,ASTPRDLQETQY
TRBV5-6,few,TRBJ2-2,ASSLGVRTGELF
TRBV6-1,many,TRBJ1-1,ASSPTGINTEAF
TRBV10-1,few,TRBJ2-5,ASSGWTSGDQETQY
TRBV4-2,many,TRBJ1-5,ASSQERLGSQPQH
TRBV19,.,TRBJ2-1,ASSIAGGRYNEQF
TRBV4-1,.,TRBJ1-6,ASSQLRDRLSPLH
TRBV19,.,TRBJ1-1,ASSPLTGGGAEAF